These 20 T cell receptor beta chains came from one sample sequenced in a study of CD8 T cells in ankylosing spondylitis. A single record per CDR3 protein comes from TCRdb applying MiXCR to the 5' RACE reads. The data contain under 450,000 distinct CDR3 sequences, 20% to 25% of them singletons. The sequencing sample was made of blood, either unsorted or a sorted T cell fraction (not recorded which). The origin of the receptors is a male donor with ankylosing spondylitis or in good health (not recorded which).

This clonotype was counted between two and nine times. The chain has TRBV4-1 and TRBJ2-5; 9 bases align to TRBD1. J was trimmed by 4 bases and V by 1 base; bases with no gene match: 4. This CDR3 is built from 15 residues. In germline, CDR1 is MGHRA, CDR2 YSYEKL. The CDR3 sequence is CASSQGTGDGETQYF. The CDR3, as DNA: TGCGCCAGCAGCCAAGGGACAGGGGATGGAGAGACCCAGTACTTC.

The chain links TRBV7-2 to TRBJ2-3; D unresolved. This CDR3 region has 14 residues. CDR1 and CDR2 (germline): SGHTA, FQGNSA. Trimming removed 4 bases from V and 5 bases from J, with 13 bases in between. The CDR3, as DNA: TGTGCCAGCAGCTCCCTTGGCGCTGGAGATACGCAGTATTTT. This translates into CASSSLGAGDTQYF.

This clonotype was seen only a few times. J is TRBJ2-5 and V is TRBV4-2, with D unresolved. The length of the CDR3 is 17 residues. Deletions cut 4 bases from V and 0 bases from J, with 18 bases between. Germline V gene lookup returns CDR1 LGHNA and CDR2 YNFKEQ. The CDR3 coding sequence is TGTGCCAGCAGCCTCCTCCCTTTACAGATGTACCAAGAGACCCAGTACTTC. Translating gives CASSLLPLQMYQETQYF.

This clonotype was seen a handful of times. V is TRBV14 and J is TRBJ2-3; D gene ambiguous. Germline CDR1 reads SGHDN; CDR2 reads FVKESK. The V and J ends lost 0 bases and 2 bases respectively, with 9 bases between them. The CDR3 loop spans 15 amino acids. The CDR3, as DNA: TGTGCCAGCAGCCAAGATACCCTAAACACAGATACGCAGTATTTT. Translating it yields CASSQDTLNTDTQYF.

This clonotype was observed a few times. The genes are TRBV5-8 and TRBJ2-7, with TRBD2 identical over 10 bases. Germline CDR1 reads SGHTS; CDR2 reads YDEGEE. After removal of 0 bases from V and 2 bases from J, the junction contained 8 bases not matched to a gene. The CDR3 runs to 17 residues. CDR3 DNA sequence: TGTGCCAGCAGCTTGGCCTTCTCTAGCGGGGGACCCTACGAGCAGTACTTC. This codes for CASSLAFSSGGPYEQYF.

This clonotype was recorded only once. The genes are TRBV7-8 and TRBJ2-7; TRBD1 might be the D (6 bases). Germline V gene lookup returns CDR1 SGHVS and CDR2 FQNEAQ. V was trimmed by 2 bases and J by 4 bases, leaving 15 bases between them. There are 15 residues in the CDR3. The CDR3 is CASSLLGDRTYEQYF. The CDR3 DNA sequence: TGTGCCAGCAGCTTATTAGGCGACAGGACTTACGAGCAGTACTTC.

Only a few counts were recorded for this clonotype. V is TRBV11-2 and J is TRBJ2-5, with D possibly being TRBD1 or TRBD2 (5 bases each). V dropped 3 bases and J dropped 6 bases, with 11 bases sitting between them. The CDR3 spans 13 residues. The V gene's germline CDR1 is SGHAT and CDR2 FQNNGV. The CDR3 reads CASSFGAGKTQYF. Here the CDR3 DNA reads TGTGCCAGCAGCTTCGGGGCAGGGAAGACCCAGTACTTC.

In this sample, this clonotype turned up a few times. This chain connects TRBV20-1 to TRBJ1-2, with D maybe TRBD1 (6 bases). V was pared by 7 bases and J by 8 bases, with 17 bases between. The germline gives CDR1 DFQATT, CDR2 SNEGSKA (reference sequence). This CDR3 contains 12 residues. The DNA of the CDR3 is TGCAGTGGCAGTACAGGGTACCAAGGCTACACCTTC. Its translation is CSGSTGYQGYTF.

V usage is TRBV13 and J usage is TRBJ2-7, with 8 positions matching TRBD2. Per germline, CDR1 PRHDT and CDR2 FYEKMQ (reference sequence). CDR3 length equals 13 residues. The J segment lost 6 bases and the V segment lost 5 bases, leaving 6 bases of the junction unmatched. The CDR3 region is CASSSGGALEQYF. In DNA form, the CDR3 reads TGTGCCAGCAGCAGCGGGGGAGCGCTCGAGCAGTACTTC. The full variable domain, with the rest looked up from reference TRBV13 and TRBJ2-7, is AAGVIQSPRHLIKEKRETATLKCYPIPRHDTVYWYQQGPGQDPQFLISFYEKMQSDKGSIPDRFSAQQFSDYHSELNMSSLELGDSALYFCASSSGGALEQYFGPGTRLTVT.

This clonotype showed up just a few times. This chain connects TRBV20-1 to TRBJ2-3; 13 bases agree with TRBD2. The CDR3 extends over 14 amino acids. Per germline, CDR1 DFQATT and CDR2 SNEGSKA (reference sequence). The ends lost 6 bases at V and 3 bases at J; junction bases unmatched: 3. CDR3 sequence: CSARTSGGTDTQYF. The CDR3 DNA follows: TGCAGTGCGAGGACTAGCGGGGGTACAGATACGCAGTATTTT.

This clonotype was counted a few times. This chain uses TRBV13 with TRBJ2-3; 12 nucleotides agree with TRBD2. Losses at the gene ends were 5 bases for V and 6 bases for J; bases not matched to a gene: 6. The CDR3 loop spans 15 amino acids. Germline-derived CDR1 and CDR2 are PRHDT and FYEKMQ (reference sequence). The CDR3 DNA is TGTGCCAGCAGCACCCGACTAGCGGGGGTGGATACGCAGTATTTT. Protein product: CASSTRLAGVDTQYF.

This clonotype was counted only a few times. The rearrangement links TRBV20-1 to TRBJ2-7; D tentatively fits TRBD1 or TRBD2 (5 bases each). This CDR3 is built from 12 residues. Germline CDR1 is DFQATT and CDR2 is SNEGSKA (reference sequence). Deletions cut 2 bases from V and 6 bases from J, with 11 bases between. The CDR3 region is CSARTARGEQYF. CDR3 sequence (DNA): TGCAGTGCTAGAACGGCGAGGGGCGAGCAGTACTTC.

The chain carries TRBV4-1 and TRBJ2-1; 11 bases align to TRBD2. V gave up 1 base and J gave up 9 bases; unmatched junction bases: 5. Germline values: CDR1 MGHRA, CDR2 YSYEKL. CDR3 length: 15 residues. CDR3 residues: CASSQGSGGAFEQFF. CDR3 nucleotide sequence: TGCGCCAGCAGCCAAGGTAGCGGGGGGGCCTTTGAGCAGTTCTTC.

Worth noting for this clonotype: Relative to the germline gene, one junction end is altered; a read error may explain this. This chain connects TRBV7-7 to TRBJ2-3; tentative D call: TRBD2 (5 bases). Germline lookup yields CDR1 SSHAT and CDR2 FNYEAQ (reference sequence). The CDR3 has 14 residues. CDR3 protein: CASSLAGSLDTQYF. The CDR3 DNA reads as TGTGCTAGCAGCTTAGCTGGGAGCTTAGATACGCAGTATTTT. The full variable domain, with the rest looked up from reference TRBV7-7 and TRBJ2-3, is GAGVSQSPRYKVTKRGQDVTLRCDPISSHATLYWYQQALGQGPEFLTYFNYEAQPDKSGLPSDRFSAERPEGSISTLTIQRTEQRDSAMYRCASSLAGSLDTQYFGPGTRLTVL.

There are a few counts of this clonotype. This rearrangement joins TRBV20-1 to TRBJ2-2; 9 positions match TRBD1. V shed 3 bases, J shed 2 bases, and the junction held 1 base outside the gene matches. This CDR3 spans 14 amino acids. CDR1 is DFQATT, CDR2 SNEGSKA, per germline (reference sequence). The CDR3 region is CSARDRGNTGELFF. As DNA, the CDR3 is TGCAGTGCTAGGGACAGGGGTAACACCGGGGAGCTGTTTTTT.

The chain recombines TRBV29-1 with TRBJ2-2; D not certain. Trimming removed 4 bases from V and 4 bases from J, with 7 bases in between. The V gene's germline CDR1 is SQVTM and CDR2 ANQGSEA. The CDR3 has 12 residues. The CDR3: CSVVWPTGELFF. The CDR3 DNA is TGCAGCGTTGTCTGGCCCACCGGGGAGCTGTTTTTT.

V gene TRBV20-1 combines with J gene TRBJ2-1; D not certain. The CDR3 runs 10 residues. The V and J ends lost 6 bases and 7 bases respectively, with 7 bases between them. The germline CDR1 and CDR2 sequences are DFQATT and SNEGSKA (reference sequence). CDR3 in amino acids: CSARLNEQFF. The CDR3 DNA sequence: TGCAGTGCCCGATTAAATGAGCAGTTCTTC.

A remark on this clonotype: One end of the junction varies from germline; a read error may be responsible. V gene TRBV7-7 combines with J gene TRBJ2-2; D is perhaps TRBD1 (5 bases). Germline assignment: CDR1 SSHAT and CDR2 FNYEAQ (reference sequence). The CDR3 loop spans 14 amino acids. The CDR3 DNA sequence: TGTGCTAGCAGCTTAGCCAGGGATTCCGGGGAGCTGTTTTTT. Translated: CASSLARDSGELFF. The full variable domain, its missing parts supplied by reference TRBV7-7 and TRBJ2-2, is GAGVSQSPRYKVTKRGQDVTLRCDPISSHATLYWYQQALGQGPEFLTYFNYEAQPDKSGLPSDRFSAERPEGSISTLTIQRTEQRDSAMYRCASSLARDSGELFFGEGSRLTVL.

The chain has TRBV29-1 and TRBJ2-7; D remains ambiguous. This CDR3 spans 13 amino acids. The V gene lost 7 bases and the J gene lost 3 bases, with 16 bases spanning the gap. CDR1 and CDR2 (germline): SQVTM, ANQGSEA. The CDR3 sequence: CSAWGQTGYEQYF. CDR3 bases: TGCAGCGCTTGGGGTCAGACGGGCTACGAGCAGTACTTC.

As concerns this clonotype: Relative to the germline gene, one junction end is altered; a read error may explain this. The rearrangement links TRBV6-5 to TRBJ1-1; D perhaps matches TRBD1 (5 bases). The length of the CDR3 is 15 residues. CDR1 is MNHEY, CDR2 SVGAGI, per germline. The chain's CDR3 is CASSYTGLPITEAYF. The CDR3 coding sequence is TGTGCCAGCAGTTACACGGGACTCCCGATCACTGAAGCTTACTTT.